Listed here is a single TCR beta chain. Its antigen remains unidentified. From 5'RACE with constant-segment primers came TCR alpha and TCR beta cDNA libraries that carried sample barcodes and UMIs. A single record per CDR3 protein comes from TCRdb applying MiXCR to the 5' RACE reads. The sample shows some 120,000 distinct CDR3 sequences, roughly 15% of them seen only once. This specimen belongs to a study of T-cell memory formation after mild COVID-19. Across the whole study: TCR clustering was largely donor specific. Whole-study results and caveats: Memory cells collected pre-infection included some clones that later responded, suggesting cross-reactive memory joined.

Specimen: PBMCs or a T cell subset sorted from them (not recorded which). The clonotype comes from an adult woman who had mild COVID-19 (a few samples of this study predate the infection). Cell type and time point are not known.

Here the CDR3 DNA reads TGCAGCGTCGACCCGGGACAGGGGGCCCTCCGCTATGGCTACACCTTC. This sequence encodes CSVDPGQGALRYGYTF. The rearrangement uses TRBV29-1 and TRBJ1-2; 12 bases agree with TRBD1. Germline V gives CDR1 SQVTM, CDR2 ANQGSEA. CDR3 length: 16 residues. V was clipped by 6 bases and J by 4 bases; unmatched bases: 12.